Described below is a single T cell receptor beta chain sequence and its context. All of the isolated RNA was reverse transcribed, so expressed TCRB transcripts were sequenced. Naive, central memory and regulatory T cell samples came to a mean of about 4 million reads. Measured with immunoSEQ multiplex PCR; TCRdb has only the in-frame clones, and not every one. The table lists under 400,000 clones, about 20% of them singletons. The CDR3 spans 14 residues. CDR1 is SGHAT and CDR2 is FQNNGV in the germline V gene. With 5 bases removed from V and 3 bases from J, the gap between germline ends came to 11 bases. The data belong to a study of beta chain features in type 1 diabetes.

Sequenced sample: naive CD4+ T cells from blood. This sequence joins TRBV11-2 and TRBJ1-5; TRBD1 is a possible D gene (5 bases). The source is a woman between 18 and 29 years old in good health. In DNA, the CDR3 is TGTGCCAGCAGCCTTAGGGGCTACAATCAGCCCCAGCATTTT. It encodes CASSLRGYNQPQHF.